This T cell receptor beta chain appears in the sequencing data of a study of blood T cell repertoires in COVID-19. Whole-study context: The study drew acute and convalescent COVID-19 samples from the United States, Italy and Spain. From T cells, B-cell-depleted T cells, or PBMCs came the material, which was cDNA or gDNA.

Germline assignment: CDR1 MNHEY and CDR2 SVGAGI. The ends lost 6 bases at V and 0 bases at J; junction bases unmatched: 4. CDR3 length equals 15 residues. This clone was detected once. Original processing methods: Reference gene primer amplification yielded estimated nucleated cell counts. Here immunoSEQ multiplex PCR was the method, and the copy in TCRdb shows in-frame clones only, minus some. That table is the source of V, J and clone size, and D and trimming were worked out from the DNA. The sample lists approximately 210,000 clones, around 80% occurring once. The receptor was isolated from a woman in her thirties or forties with acute or convalescent COVID-19. Material for sequencing was peripheral blood. The V and J genes are TRBV6-5 and TRBJ2-7, with 11 bases lining up with TRBD1. CDR3 in amino acids: CASRGQGAGSYEQYF. CDR3 coding DNA: TGTGCCAGCAGAGGACAGGGGGCAGGCTCCTACGAGCAGTACTTC.